This paragraph reports one T cell receptor (beta chain). What it binds is not known. V was trimmed by 2 bases and J by 1 base, leaving 5 bases between them. There are 13 residues in the CDR3. Per the germline V gene, CDR1 is MNHNY and CDR2 is SVGAGI (reference sequence). The sample comes from a study of cytotoxic CD8 clonotypes in ibrutinib-treated CLL. Across the whole study: Overall, about 25 responses were partial and 2 complete; following median about 68 months, around 15 patients stayed remitted and around twelve progressed.

Libraries were prepared by immunoSEQ multiplex PCR; TCRdb keeps only in-frame clonotypes and omits some of them. The sample has hundreds of thousands of clones, about 77% seen once. The study, taken as a whole, reports: The study found clonality rose at ibrutinib response, then fell toward baseline at progression.

The sequences come from PBMCs, collected before ibrutinib treatment. V usage is TRBV6-6 and J usage is TRBJ1-2, with a weak D call TRBD1 (5 bases). The receptor was derived from a human donor with chronic lymphocytic leukemia. The CDR3 protein is CASSYDSNYGYTF. As DNA, the CDR3 is TGTGCCAGCAGTTACGACAGTAACTATGGCTACACCTTC.